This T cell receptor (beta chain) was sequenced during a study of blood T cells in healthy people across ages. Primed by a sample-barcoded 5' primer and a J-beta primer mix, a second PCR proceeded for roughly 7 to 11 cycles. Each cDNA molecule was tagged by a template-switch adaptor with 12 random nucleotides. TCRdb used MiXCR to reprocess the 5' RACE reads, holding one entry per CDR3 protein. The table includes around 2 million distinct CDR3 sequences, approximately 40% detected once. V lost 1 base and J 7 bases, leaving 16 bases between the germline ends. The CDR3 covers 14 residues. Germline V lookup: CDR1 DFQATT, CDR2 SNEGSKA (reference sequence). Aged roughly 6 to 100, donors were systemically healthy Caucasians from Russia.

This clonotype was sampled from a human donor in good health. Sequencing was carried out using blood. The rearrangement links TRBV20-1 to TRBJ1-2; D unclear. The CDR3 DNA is TGCAGTGCTAGAGTTGATTCCAAGTCCGGTGGCTACACCTTC. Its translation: CSARVDSKSGGYTF.